Following are 22 T cell receptor beta chains from one sample sequenced in a study of T cell clonality in common variable immunodeficiency. Profiling relied on immunoSEQ multiplex PCR, and the TCRdb table lists in-frame clones only, not all of them. The sample holds some 60,000 clones, and no clone turns up only once. Sequenced material: peripheral blood mononuclear cells. Receptors originate from a person aged 18-69 years in good health.

This clone was seen ten or more times. The chain's CDR3 is CASSQAGGRSYEQYF. The sequenced CDR3 bases are TGCGCCAGCAGCCAAGCGGGCGGGCGCTCCTACGAG. The V call is TRBV4-1, the J call TRBJ2-7, with D tentatively TRBD2 (5 bases). From the germline J gene comes the end of the CDR3, since the read stops 3 residues before it. Trimming removed 1 base at V and 0 bases at J, with 10 bases between. Germline CDR1 MGHRA, CDR2 YSYEKL. The CDR3 loop spans 15 amino acids.

This clone occurred many times. The CDR3 end lies 3 residues beyond the end of the read and is filled in from the germline J gene. The chain recombines TRBV5-5 with TRBJ2-1; 7 bases fit TRBD1. The CDR3 extends over 13 amino acids. Per the germline V gene, CDR1 is SGHKS and CDR2 is YYEKEE (reference sequence). V dropped 3 bases and J dropped 5; count of bases not matched to a gene: 2. The DNA read from the CDR3 is TGTGCCAGCAGCTGGACAGGTGACAATGAG. Translated: CASSWTGDNE. In full, the CDR3 reads CASSWTGDNEQFF.

This clone came up many times. The read is 3 residues too short to cover the CDR3 end, so that end is filled in from the germline J gene. The rearrangement uses TRBV6-1 and TRBJ1-2; D is uncertain. Trimming took off 0 bases at V and 5 bases at J, with 13 bases between the two ends. The CDR3 runs 15 residues. In germline, CDR1 is MNHNS, CDR2 SASEGT. The CDR3 reads CASSEAPQNPYGYTF. The sequenced part of the CDR3 DNA is TGTGCCAGCAGTGAAGCGCCACAGAACCCTTATGGC.

In its sample, this clone was seen many times. The read terminates 3 residues ahead of where the CDR3 ends, so the germline J gene completes it. The chain couples TRBV11-2 to TRBJ2-7; no reliable D call. Per germline, CDR1 SGHAT and CDR2 FQNNGV. Trimming took 3 bases from V and 6 from J, leaving 12 bases between them. The CDR3 extends over 13 amino acids. The part of the CDR3 DNA that was read is TGTGCCAGCAGCTTTGGCGGAGCCGCCGAG. It specifies CASSFGGAAE. The whole CDR3 sequence is CASSFGGAAEQYF.

This clone was seen ten or more times. Coverage ceases 3 residues before the CDR3 finishes, and the germline J gene fills in the end. The gene calls are TRBV30 and TRBJ2-4; D is unclear. The germline V gene has CDR1 GTSNPN and CDR2 SVGIG (reference sequence). Deletions cut 4 bases from V and 0 bases from J, with 13 bases between. This CDR3 has 15 amino acids. CDR3 DNA, as far as it was read: TGTGCCTGGAAGCCCCTATCCTTAGCCAAAAACATT. Protein: CAWKPLSLAKNI. The full-length CDR3 reads as CAWKPLSLAKNIQYF. Drawing the rest from reference TRBV30 and TRBJ2-4, the complete variable domain is SQTIHQWPATLVQPVGSPLSLECTVEGTSNPNLYWYRQAAGRGLQLLFYSVGIGQISSEVPQNLSASRPQDRQFILSSKKLLLSDSGFYLCAWKPLSLAKNIQYFGAGTRLSVL.

This clone has at least ten counts. The CDR3 end is not reached by the read, which stops 3 residues before it; the germline J gene fills it in. This chain connects TRBV6-2 or TRBV6-3 to TRBJ2-7; D not certain. The V end lost 6 bases, the J end lost 2 bases, and 5 bases lay between the germline ends. The CDR3 is 11 amino acids. Germline-derived CDR1 and CDR2 are MNHEY and SVGEGT. The CDR3 loop is CASSDTYEQYF. CDR3 DNA, as far as it was read: TGTGCCAGCAGCGACACCTACGAG.

This clone was observed many times. The CDR3 end is not reached by the read, which stops 3 residues before it; the germline J gene fills it in. The V gene is TRBV7-6, the J gene TRBJ2-5; tentative D call: TRBD2 (5 bases). Trimming removed 0 bases from V and 2 bases from J, with 13 bases in between. The CDR3 covers 16 residues. Germline CDR1 SGHVS, CDR2 FNYEAQ. CDR3: CASSLAAGHLQETQYF. CDR3 DNA (partial): TGTGCCAGCAGCTTAGCGGCGGGCCACCTACAAGAGACC.

Ten or more counts support this clone. The read ends 3 residues shy of where the CDR3 ends; the end is completed using the germline J gene. The chain recombines TRBV7-2 with TRBJ2-1; TRBD2 agrees at 11 bases. Germline CDR1 is SGHTA and CDR2 is FQGNSA. Germline trimming cut 3 bases from V and 5 bases from J; bases unmatched to any gene: 3. This CDR3 contains 15 residues. CDR3 bases read: TGTGCCAGCAGCTTCACTAGCGGGGGAAACAATGAG. Translated, it gives CASSFTSGGNNE. The entire CDR3 is CASSFTSGGNNEQFF.

This clone was recorded at least ten times. The missing CDR3 end, 3 residues past where the read stops, is filled in from the germline J gene. The chain is built from TRBV4-1 and TRBJ2-2; 8 positions match TRBD1. The germline gives CDR1 MGHRA, CDR2 YSYEKL. The CDR3 spans 15 residues. V lost 5 bases to trimming and J lost 3 bases; unmatched junction nucleotides: 5. Partial CDR3 DNA: TGCGCCAGCAGCACCGGACAGGGTTACACCGGGGAG. Protein sequence: CASSTGQGYTGE. The full CDR3 protein is CASSTGQGYTGELFF.

This clone was picked up many times. The read ends 3 residues shy of where the CDR3 ends; the end is completed using the germline J gene. The rearrangement uses TRBV28 and TRBJ2-7, with a possible D match to TRBD1 (5 bases). With 2 bases removed from V and 3 bases from J, the gap between germline ends came to 17 bases. The CDR3 totals 16 residues. Germline CDR1 and CDR2: MDHEN and SYDVKM. CDR3 DNA (partial): TGTGCCAGCAGTTTAAGTGGGGCGTCTGGGTACTACGAG. It translates to CASSLSGASGYYE. The CDR3 as a whole reads CASSLSGASGYYEQYF.

This clone showed up many times. The sequence runs out 3 residues before the end of the CDR3; the remainder is reconstructed from the germline J gene. The chain employs TRBV10-3 and TRBJ2-3; 14 bases align to TRBD2. Trimming removed 4 bases from V and 4 bases from J; junction bases left unmatched: 7. CDR1 is ENHRY, CDR2 SYGVKD, per germline. CDR3 length: 17 residues. The CDR3 sequence is CAISGGVTSGRADTQYF. The covered CDR3 bases are TGTGCCATCAGTGGAGGTGTGACTAGCGGGAGGGCAGATACG.

Many counts were recorded for this clone. Read coverage stops 3 residues before the CDR3 terminus; the germline J gene supplies the remainder. The genes are TRBV20-1 and TRBJ2-3; D possibly matches TRBD1 or TRBD2 (5 bases each). Between the trimmed V and J ends, which lost 0 bases and 2 bases, there was a span of 15 bases. The CDR3 has 16 residues. Germline V gene data show CDR1 as DFQATT and CDR2 as SNEGSKA (reference sequence). The covered CDR3 bases are TGCAGTGCTAGAGATTTAGAGGGGCCCCTCACAGATACG. Translating it yields CSARDLEGPLTDT. The whole CDR3 region reads CSARDLEGPLTDTQYF.

This clone showed up many times. The read terminates 3 residues ahead of where the CDR3 ends, so the germline J gene completes it. The V gene is TRBV2, the J gene TRBJ2-5; D is unresolved. Trimming left V 5 bases short and J 1 base short, with 8 bases between. The CDR3 covers 13 residues. Germline CDR1 and CDR2: SNHLY and FYNNEI. The CDR3 protein is CASSSPSQETQYF. Partial CDR3 DNA: TGTGCCAGCAGTTCCCCCAGCCAAGAGACC.

In this sample, this clone turned up many times. The CDR3 is cut off 3 residues early in the read; its end comes from the germline J gene. The V and J genes are TRBV20-1 and TRBJ2-1, with TRBD2 matching 8 bases. V gave up 6 bases and J gave up 8 bases; unmatched junction bases: 12. The CDR3 has 14 residues. CDR1 DFQATT and CDR2 SNEGSKA come from the germline V gene (reference sequence). Partial CDR3 DNA: TGCAGTGCACTCGGGACTAGTAAGGGCCATGAG. Its protein is CSALGTSKGHE. The entire CDR3 sequence reads CSALGTSKGHEQFF.

This clone was recorded at least ten times. The CDR3 end is not reached by the read, which stops 3 residues before it; the germline J gene fills it in. The genes are TRBV7-9 and TRBJ2-7; no reliable D call. The germline V gene encodes CDR1 SEHNR and CDR2 FQNEAQ (reference sequence). Trimming removed 2 bases at V and 6 bases at J, with 11 bases between. The CDR3 covers 13 residues. The part of the CDR3 DNA that was read is TGTGCCAGCAGCTTAAATCTTTTCCGCGAG. Translated, it gives CASSLNLFRE. The CDR3 in its entirety is CASSLNLFREQYF.

This clone has at least ten counts. Sequencing ends 3 residues short of the CDR3 end; the germline J gene provides the rest. The chain has TRBV20-1 and TRBJ1-5; maybe TRBD1 (5 bases). CDR1 and CDR2 from the germline V gene are DFQATT and SNEGSKA (reference sequence). V was shortened by 0 bases and J by 1 base, with 10 bases between the two germline ends. The length of the CDR3 is 15 residues. CDR3 DNA (partial): TGCAGTGCTAGAGATTGGGGGGGAAGCAATCAGCCC. This translates into CSARDWGGSNQP. The full CDR3 protein is CSARDWGGSNQPQHF.

This clone was seen repeatedly, ten times or more. The read terminates 3 residues before the CDR3 end, so the remaining end is supplied by the germline J gene. The rearrangement uses TRBV20-1 and TRBJ1-3; TRBD1 aligns across 7 bases. V trimming: 7 bases; J trimming: 1 base; junction bases outside the gene matches: 4. This CDR3 region has 13 residues. The germline V gene has CDR1 DFQATT and CDR2 SNEGSKA (reference sequence). The CDR3 DNA, read in part, is TGCAGTGTCCTGGACAGGTCTGGAAACACC. It yields the protein CSVLDRSGNT. The complete CDR3 protein is CSVLDRSGNTIYF.

This clone appeared many times. The junction does not match germline at one end; this may be a read error. The CDR3 goes on 3 residues after the read ends, and that part is filled in from the germline J gene. The chain couples TRBV4-2 to TRBJ2-7, with 9 bases identical to TRBD1. Germline CDR1 reads LGHNA; CDR2 reads YNFKEQ. The CDR3 is 15 residues long. The covered CDR3 bases are TGCGCCAGCAGCCAGCTGACAGGGGGCTCCTACGAG. Translating it yields CASSQLTGGSYE. The entire CDR3 is CASSQLTGGSYEQYF.

The sample holds many counts of this clone. The read ends 3 residues early relative to the CDR3; the germline J gene fills the gap. The chain carries TRBV20-1 and TRBJ2-3; D might be TRBD1 (5 bases). V lost 3 bases to trimming and J lost 1 base, with 11 bases between them. CDR1 is DFQATT and CDR2 is SNEGSKA in the germline V gene (reference sequence). CDR3 length equals 14 residues. This chain's CDR3 is CSASDSSGTDTQYF. The DNA read from the CDR3 is TGCAGTGCTAGTGACAGCTCGGGCACAGATACG.

Ten or more counts support this clone. The read terminates 3 residues before the CDR3 end, so the remaining end is supplied by the germline J gene. V usage is TRBV20-1 and J usage is TRBJ2-5; weak D call: TRBD1 (5 bases). With 5 bases removed from V and 4 bases from J, the gap between germline ends came to 17 bases. The CDR3 covers 14 residues. CDR1 and CDR2 from the germline V gene are DFQATT and SNEGSKA (reference sequence). CDR3 protein: CSAAKLGPGETQYF. CDR3 bases read: TGCAGTGCTGCGAAGCTGGGGCCCGGAGAGACC.

This clone was observed many times. Read data end 3 residues before the CDR3 end; the end is taken from the germline J gene. The rearrangement links TRBV30 to TRBJ2-2; possibly TRBD1 for D (5 bases). V was trimmed by 5 bases and J by 5 bases, leaving 15 bases between them. Germline CDR1 is GTSNPN and CDR2 is SVGIG (reference sequence). The CDR3 covers 14 residues. The CDR3 sequence is CAWGQTGPTGELFF. Incomplete CDR3 DNA: TGTGCCTGGGGACAAACCGGACCAACCGGGGAG.

This clone appeared many times. Coverage ceases 3 residues before the CDR3 finishes, and the germline J gene fills in the end. The chain uses TRBV6-1 and TRBJ2-7; tentatively, D is TRBD2 (5 bases). Trimming pared 0 bases from V and 0 bases from J, leaving 12 bases between. Germline CDR1 and CDR2: MNHNS and SASEGT. This CDR3 has 16 residues. The CDR3 protein is CASSEAKTKFSYEQYF. CDR3 bases read: TGTGCCAGCAGTGAAGCTAAGACTAAATTCTCCTACGAG.